Listed below are T cell receptor beta chains from one sample, sequenced in a study of blood T cell repertoires in COVID-19. Here immunoSEQ multiplex PCR was the method, and the copy in TCRdb shows in-frame clones only, minus some. In the table there are tens of thousands of clones, 75% to 90% of which are singletons. Sequenced sample: peripheral blood. The receptors come from a woman aged 55-69 years with active COVID-19. CDR3s include the opening cysteine and the closing phenylalanine or tryptophan. The order of the fields is CDR3 length, V gene, CDR3 protein.

cdr3_length: 13; v_call: TRBV2; cdr3_aa: CASSGQGRGAQYF
cdr3_length: 14; v_call: TRBV10-3; cdr3_aa: CAISVGAGDNEQFF
cdr3_length: 16; v_call: TRBV6-2/TRBV6-3; cdr3_aa: CASSWDSRVGTDTQYF
cdr3_length: 15; v_call: TRBV7-2; cdr3_aa: CASSFSSGVLETQYF
cdr3_length: 14; v_call: TRBV19; cdr3_aa: CASSPGQEGYEQYF
cdr3_length: 13; v_call: TRBV7-8; cdr3_aa: CASSSSSGYGYTF
cdr3_length: 13; v_call: TRBV7-9; cdr3_aa: CASSLAAANEAFF
cdr3_length: 14; v_call: TRBV29-1; cdr3_aa: CSAAMGTGGYEQYF
cdr3_length: 15; v_call: TRBV9; cdr3_aa: CASSVYRDRARGYTF
cdr3_length: 15; v_call: TRBV19; cdr3_aa: CASSIQGAGDEKLFF
cdr3_length: 14; v_call: TRBV4-1; cdr3_aa: CASSQQAGADTQYF
cdr3_length: 16; v_call: TRBV5-6; cdr3_aa: CASSIGQAWSNQPQHF
cdr3_length: 16; v_call: TRBV6-6; cdr3_aa: CASSPVRQTTNEKLFF
cdr3_length: 15; v_call: TRBV5-6; cdr3_aa: CASSLSSGGIGELFF
cdr3_length: 15; v_call: TRBV5-1; cdr3_aa: CASSLGPGEYYEQYF
cdr3_length: 15; v_call: TRBV9; cdr3_aa: CASTSRGGAADTQYF
cdr3_length: 16; v_call: TRBV9; cdr3_aa: CASSASGLAHQETQYF
cdr3_length: 16; v_call: TRBV3-1/TRBV3-2; cdr3_aa: CASSQNAPGVGDEQYF
cdr3_length: 16; v_call: TRBV7-9; cdr3_aa: CASSLLQGQGTDTIYF
cdr3_length: 14; v_call: TRBV7-2; cdr3_aa: CASSRDRTNYGYTF
cdr3_length: 16; v_call: TRBV3-1/TRBV3-2; cdr3_aa: CASSQVDQGARNTIYF
cdr3_length: 13; v_call: TRBV30; cdr3_aa: CAWTRQGGDGYTF
cdr3_length: 15; v_call: TRBV2; cdr3_aa: CASSSDSISGNTIYF
cdr3_length: 14; v_call: TRBV18; cdr3_aa: CASSLAGTEYEQYF